A selection of T cell receptor beta chains follows, all from one sample in a study of OX40 agonist ivuxolimab in advanced cancers. Produced via immunoSEQ multiplex PCR; TCRdb's table is partial and in-frame only. The sample lists about 91,000 clones, around 84% occurring once. Specimen: CD4+ or CD8+ T cells sorted from blood, collected in a trial of the OX40 agonist ivuxolimab. Receptors were obtained from an adult with an advanced solid tumor such as melanoma, head and neck, liver or kidney cancer. The CDR3 runs from the conserved cysteine through the conserved F or W. A D gene is named only where the DNA matches it firmly. Expanded clones get a size class; other rows say once, few or many, or leave the size out.

V	D	J	size	CDR3	DNA
TRBV6-1	-	TRBJ1-6	-	CASSEELGTLHF	TGTGCCAGCAGTGAAGAATTGGGCACCCTCCACTTT
TRBV29-1	-	TRBJ2-2	-	CSVSRTVTGELFF	TGCAGCGTTAGTAGGACAGTCACCGGGGAGCTGTTTTTT
TRBV5-4	-	TRBJ2-5	-	CASSLGIGVQETQYF	TGTGCCAGCAGCCTGGGGATCGGGGTCCAAGAGACCCAGTACTTC
TRBV5-1	-	TRBJ2-3	-	CASRIGGHTDTQYF	TGCGCCAGCAGGATCGGGGGGCACACAGATACGCAGTATTTT
TRBV7-2	-	TRBJ1-1	-	CASSPFGGSMNTEAFF	TGTGCCAGCAGCCCCTTCGGAGGGTCGATGAACACTGAAGCTTTCTTT
TRBV10-3	-	TRBJ1-1	-	CAISGGWGTEAFF	TGTGCCATCAGTGGAGGGTGGGGGACTGAAGCTTTCTTT
TRBV7-2	-	TRBJ2-3	-	CASSLVGSSTDTQYF	TGTGCCAGCAGCTTAGTTGGCTCCAGCACAGATACGCAGTATTTT
TRBV14	TRBD1	TRBJ1-3	-	CASSLQGHTIYF	TGTGCCAGCAGCCTACAGGGGCACACCATATATTTT
TRBV5-4	TRBD2	TRBJ2-7	-	CASSFPSGGAGEQYF	TGTGCCAGCAGCTTCCCTAGCGGGGGGGCGGGCGAGCAGTACTTC
TRBV7-3	-	TRBJ2-2	-	CASSLAANTGELFF	TGTGCCAGCAGCTTAGCGGCGAACACCGGGGAGCTGTTTTTT
TRBV28	-	TRBJ1-2	once	CASRYTGTSGGYTF	TGTGCCAGCAGATATACAGGGACTAGCGGTGGCTACACCTTC
TRBV18	TRBD1	TRBJ2-5	-	CASSPSSSTGTGGETQYF	TGTGCCAGCTCACCGTCTAGCTCAACCGGGACAGGGGGAGAGACCCAGTACTTC
TRBV29-1	-	TRBJ2-2	once	CSVGDTNTGELFF	TGCAGCGTTGGAGACACCAACACCGGGGAGCTGTTTTTT
TRBV5-4	-	TRBJ2-2	few	CASSLPGGGRELFF	TGTGCCAGCAGCTTGCCTGGCGGTGGTAGGGAGCTGTTTTTT
TRBV11-2	-	TRBJ2-5	-	CASSLDREETQYF	TGTGCCAGCAGCTTAGATCGGGAAGAGACCCAGTACTTC
TRBV10-3	-	TRBJ2-1	-	CAISDRYDRDTGEQFF	TGTGCCATCAGTGACCGCTATGACCGGGACACAGGGGAGCAGTTCTTC
TRBV27	-	TRBJ2-5	-	CASSLGETQYF	TGTGCCAGCAGTTTGGGAGAGACCCAGTACTTC
TRBV5-8	TRBD2	TRBJ2-3	once	CASSPGTSGGAADTQYF	TGTGCCAGCAGCCCCGGGACTAGCGGGGGGGCCGCAGATACGCAGTATTTT
TRBV5-1	-	TRBJ1-2	-	CASSLQGRNGYTF	TGCGCCAGCAGCTTACAGGGAAGGAATGGCTACACCTTC
TRBV2	-	TRBJ2-5	-	CASSDMTSWVSETQYF	TGTGCCAGCAGTGATATGACTAGTTGGGTGTCAGAGACCCAGTACTTC
TRBV10-3	-	TRBJ2-2	few	CAISDIPGNTGELFF	TGTGCCATCAGTGACATCCCCGGCAACACCGGGGAGCTGTTTTTT
TRBV2	TRBD1	TRBJ2-7	-	CASSEARGQVSYEQYF	TGTGCCAGCAGTGAAGCAAGGGGACAGGTCTCCTACGAGCAGTACTTC
TRBV7-9	-	TRBJ2-5	-	CASSQETQYF	TGTGCCAGCAGTCAAGAGACCCAGTACTTC
TRBV30	TRBD1	TRBJ1-5	few	CAWGDRGNQPQHF	TGTGCCTGGGGGGACAGGGGAAATCAGCCCCAGCATTTT
TRBV6-5	-	TRBJ2-1	-	CASSYSQYYDNEQFF	TGTGCCAGCAGTTACAGTCAGTACTACGACAATGAGCAGTTCTTC
TRBV6-1	-	TRBJ2-2	-	CASRPTQGAGELFF	TGTGCCAGCAGGCCAACACAGGGCGCCGGGGAGCTGTTTTTT
TRBV28	-	TRBJ1-4	-	CASSSPGQGNEKLFF	TGTGCCAGCAGTTCCCCAGGGCAGGGTAATGAAAAACTGTTTTTT
TRBV4-3	-	TRBJ1-4	-	CASSLQQAGVWDRYNEKLFF	TGCGCCAGCAGCCTACAACAGGCTGGGGTTTGGGACCGATATAATGAAAAACTGTTTTTT
TRBV19	-	TRBJ1-2	-	CASSFSGTNYGYTF	TGTGCCAGTAGCTTCAGTGGAACTAACTATGGCTACACCTTC
TRBV6-5	-	TRBJ2-4	-	CASSYSESWGQNIQYF	TGTGCCAGCAGTTACTCCGAGTCCTGGGGCCAAAACATTCAGTACTTC
TRBV5-8	-	TRBJ1-3	few	CASSLRPITGNTIYF	TGTGCCAGCAGCTTAAGACCTATTACTGGAAACACCATATATTTT
TRBV28	TRBD1	TRBJ1-2	-	CASSLRTGIYGYTF	TGTGCCAGCAGTTTACGGACAGGGATCTATGGCTACACCTTC
TRBV14	-	TRBJ2-3	-	CASSQDAPSGTDTQYF	TGTGCCAGCAGCCAAGATGCCCCCTCGGGAACAGATACGCAGTATTTT
TRBV4-3	TRBD1	TRBJ2-1	-	CASSRTGDSYNEQFF	TGCGCCAGCAGCCGAACAGGGGACTCCTACAATGAGCAGTTCTTC
TRBV27	-	TRBJ1-5	-	CASSNRISGPSNQPQHF	TGTGCCAGCAGCAACAGGATCTCGGGGCCAAGCAATCAGCCCCAGCATTTT
TRBV7-3	-	TRBJ2-3	-	CASSLQGARGTDTQYF	TGTGCCAGCAGCTTACAAGGGGCTAGGGGCACAGATACGCAGTATTTT
TRBV18	-	TRBJ2-3	-	CASSPGQLTDTQYF	TGTGCCAGCTCACCGGGGCAGCTCACAGATACGCAGTATTTT
TRBV7-3	-	TRBJ2-5	few	CASSATGSETQYF	TGTGCCAGCAGCGCTACAGGGAGTGAGACCCAGTACTTC
TRBV6-1	TRBD1	TRBJ1-5	few	CASSDGTVSNQPQHF	TGTGCCAGCAGTGATGGGACAGTCTCCAATCAGCCCCAGCATTTT
TRBV11-2	-	TRBJ1-1	-	CASSTWWGRANTEAFF	TGTGCCAGCAGCACCTGGTGGGGCAGGGCAAACACTGAAGCTTTCTTT
TRBV4-3	TRBD2	TRBJ2-2	few	CASSHRGGGTGELFF	TGCGCCAGCAGCCACCGCGGGGGTGGCACCGGGGAGCTGTTTTTT
TRBV4-3	-	TRBJ2-3	few	CASSLIRGGADTQYF	TGCGCCAGCAGCCTTATCAGGGGGGGCGCGGATACGCAGTATTTT